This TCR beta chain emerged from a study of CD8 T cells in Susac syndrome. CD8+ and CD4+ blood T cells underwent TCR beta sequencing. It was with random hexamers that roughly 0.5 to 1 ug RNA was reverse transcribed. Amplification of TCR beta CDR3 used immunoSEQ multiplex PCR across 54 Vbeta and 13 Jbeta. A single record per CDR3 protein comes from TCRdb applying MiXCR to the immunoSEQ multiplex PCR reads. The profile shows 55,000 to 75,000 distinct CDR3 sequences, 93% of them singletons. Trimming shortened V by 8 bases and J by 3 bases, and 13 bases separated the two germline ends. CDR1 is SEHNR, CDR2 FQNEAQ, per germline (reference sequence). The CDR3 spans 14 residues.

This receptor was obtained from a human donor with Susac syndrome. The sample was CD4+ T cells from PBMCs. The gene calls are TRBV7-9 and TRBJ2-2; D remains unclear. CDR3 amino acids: CASRYPIDTGELFF. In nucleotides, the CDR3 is TGTGCCAGCCGCTACCCAATCGACACCGGGGAGCTGTTTTTT.